One sample yielded the 14 T cell receptor beta chains listed below, sequenced in a study of CD8+ T cells in alopecia areata. As for treatment: oral pan-JAK inhibitor, 5-10 mg twice daily. RNA extraction was followed by reverse transcription into cDNA, which acted as the sequencing template. Only in-frame clones appear in the TCRdb table, and some are missing; sequencing was by immunoSEQ multiplex PCR. Of more than 200,000 clones listed, approximately 65% are singletons. The source material was CD4+ T cells sorted from blood, sampled around week 44, from a patient treated with tofacitinib. These receptors were taken from a human donor with alopecia areata.

The gene calls are TRBV29-1 and TRBJ2-5; weak D call: TRBD2 (6 bases). The CDR3 extends over 14 amino acids. Trimming cost V 4 bases and J 5 bases, with 17 bases left between them. Germline V lookup: CDR1 SQVTM, CDR2 ANQGSEA. Here the CDR3 reads CSVVPRGLRETQYF. Written as DNA, the CDR3 is TGCAGCGTTGTCCCTAGGGGACTCCGGGAGACCCAGTACTTC.

The chain combines TRBV7-9 with TRBJ2-1; 9 bases map to TRBD1. J gave up 7 bases and V 7 bases, and 8 bases lay outside the gene matches. The CDR3 runs to 14 residues. CDR1 is SEHNR, CDR2 FQNEAQ, per germline (reference sequence). The CDR3 bases are TGTGCCAGCAATTCCTGGGACAGGGAGAATGAGCAGTTCTTC. This gives the protein CASNSWDRENEQFF.

V usage is TRBV2 and J usage is TRBJ1-1, with D maybe TRBD1 (5 bases). CDR3 length: 16 amino acids. Germline assignment: CDR1 SNHLY and CDR2 FYNNEI. The V end was cut by 6 bases, the J end by 0 bases, with 17 bases between. The CDR3 nucleotides are TGTGCCAGCAGAGGAATCGGGGACTCTATGAACACTGAAGCTTTCTTT. Translated: CASRGIGDSMNTEAFF. The full variable domain, rest sourced from reference TRBV2 and TRBJ1-1, is EPEVTQTPSHQVTQMGQEVILRCVPISNHLYFYWYRQILGQKVEFLVSFYNNEISEKSEIFDDQFSVERPDGSNFTLKIRSTKLEDSAMYFCASRGIGDSMNTEAFFGQGTRLTVV.

Only one count was recorded for this clone. The chain is built from TRBV6-5 and TRBJ2-7; D gene ambiguous. Trimming removed 5 bases from V and 3 bases from J, with 8 bases in between. CDR1 is MNHEY and CDR2 is SVGAGI in the germline V gene. The CDR3 length is 12 residues. This CDR3 reads CASSRRGYEQYF. The CDR3 DNA follows: TGTGCCAGCAGTCGGCGAGGCTACGAGCAGTACTTC.

The chain has TRBV20-1 and TRBJ1-1; D is ambiguous. V gave up 0 bases and J gave up 9 bases, with 8 bases separating them. Germline V CDR1 and CDR2: DFQATT, SNEGSKA (reference sequence). The CDR3 totals 11 residues. The CDR3 DNA reads TGCAGTGCTAGAGATCAAATTCAAGCTTTCTTT. Translation gives CSARDQIQAFF.

The CDR3 region has the DNA TGTGCCAGCAGCTTAGAGAGAATAGCGGGGAACAGGGTAACAGATACGCAGTATTTT. It yields the protein CASSLERIAGNRVTDTQYF. The V call is TRBV11-2, the J call TRBJ2-3; the match to TRBD2 covers 8 bases. V trimming: 0 bases; J trimming: 3 bases; junction bases outside the gene matches: 14. The CDR3 has 19 amino acids. Germline V lookup: CDR1 SGHAT, CDR2 FQNNGV.

This clone was detected once. J is TRBJ2-7 and V is TRBV5-1; weak D call: TRBD1 (5 bases). The CDR3 runs 13 residues. V lost 4 bases and J 1 base, leaving 9 bases between the germline ends. Germline V gene lookup returns CDR1 SGHRS and CDR2 YFSETQ. The CDR3 DNA reads as TGCGCCAGCAGCGTGGCAGGGTCCTACGAGCAGTACTTC. Its translation is CASSVAGSYEQYF.

The chain has TRBV4-3 and TRBJ2-3; D is perhaps TRBD1 or TRBD2 (5 bases each). The V gene lost 0 bases and the J gene lost 4 bases, with 11 bases spanning the gap. This CDR3 spans 15 amino acids. The germline CDR1 and CDR2 sequences are LGHNA and YSLEER. The CDR3 nucleotides read TGCGCCAGCAGCCAAGATTATCAGGGAGCAGATACGCAGTATTTT. Protein: CASSQDYQGADTQYF.

This clone came up a few times. V gene TRBV29-1 combines with J gene TRBJ2-7; D remains unclear. Trimming took 5 bases from V and 0 from J, leaving 14 bases between them. Germline-derived CDR1 and CDR2 are SQVTM and ANQGSEA. The CDR3 spans 14 residues. The CDR3 region has the DNA TGCAGCGTTTTATCGGAGTCCAGCTCCTACGAGCAGTACTTC. Amino acid sequence: CSVLSESSSYEQYF.

The rearrangement uses TRBV2 and TRBJ1-1; no clear D gene. CDR3 length: 13 amino acids. Between the trimmed V and J ends, which lost 2 bases and 6 bases, there was a span of 10 bases. The germline CDR1 and CDR2 sequences are SNHLY and FYNNEI. The CDR3 here is CASSETRGSEAFF. The CDR3 DNA reads as TGTGCCAGCAGTGAAACTAGAGGGTCTGAAGCTTTCTTT. Using reference TRBV2 and TRBJ1-1 for the parts outside the CDR3, the full variable domain is EPEVTQTPSHQVTQMGQEVILRCVPISNHLYFYWYRQILGQKVEFLVSFYNNEISEKSEIFDDQFSVERPDGSNFTLKIRSTKLEDSAMYFCASSETRGSEAFFGQGTRLTVV.

This chain links TRBV29-1 with TRBJ1-1; D not resolved. The CDR3 has 13 amino acids. The germline gives CDR1 SQVTM, CDR2 ANQGSEA. Trimming removed 4 bases at V and 3 bases at J, with 12 bases between. For the CDR3, the DNA is TGCAGCGTTGCCATGAACAGTTACACTGAAGCTTTCTTT. This encodes CSVAMNSYTEAFF. Drawing the rest from reference TRBV29-1 and TRBJ1-1, the complete variable domain is SAVISQKPSRDICQRGTSLTIQCQVDSQVTMMFWYRQQPGQSLTLIATANQGSEATYESGFVIDKFPISRPNLTFSTLTVSNMSPEDSSIYLCSVAMNSYTEAFFGQGTRLTVV.

The genes are TRBV28 and TRBJ1-5; no reliable D call. There are 13 residues in the CDR3. Trimming shortened V by 2 bases and J by 3 bases, and 5 bases separated the two germline ends. Germline lookup yields CDR1 MDHEN and CDR2 SYDVKM. The CDR3 protein is CASSLQVNQPQHF. The CDR3 DNA sequence: TGTGCCAGCAGTTTACAGGTCAATCAGCCCCAGCATTTT.

The rearrangement uses TRBV11-2 and TRBJ2-7; 11 bases fit TRBD2. Germline V gives CDR1 SGHAT, CDR2 FQNNGV. The CDR3 totals 15 residues. With V trimmed by 5 bases and J by 2 bases, 5 bases remained unmatched. CDR3 amino acids: CASSLAGGPPYEQYF. In DNA form, the CDR3 reads TGTGCCAGCAGCCTAGCGGGGGGTCCACCCTACGAGCAGTACTTC.

The chain is built from TRBV29-1 and TRBJ1-1, with TRBD1 matching 10 bases. The ends lost 4 bases at V and 1 base at J; junction bases unmatched: 3. The length of the CDR3 is 14 residues. CDR1 is SQVTM, CDR2 ANQGSEA, per germline. For the CDR3, the DNA is TGCAGCGTTGGGGACAGGGGTTGGAACACTGAAGCTTTCTTT. It is translated as CSVGDRGWNTEAFF. Based on the CDR3 plus reference TRBV29-1 and TRBJ1-1, the full variable domain is SAVISQKPSRDICQRGTSLTIQCQVDSQVTMMFWYRQQPGQSLTLIATANQGSEATYESGFVIDKFPISRPNLTFSTLTVSNMSPEDSSIYLCSVGDRGWNTEAFFGQGTRLTVV.